These 2 T cell receptor beta chains share one sample of origin, sequenced in a study of neoadjuvant anti-PD-1 for oral cavity cancer. The table came from immunoSEQ multiplex PCR; TCRdb's copy has only in-frame clones and leaves some out. The table lists approximately 67,000 clones, about four fifths of them singletons, with about 3.7% in the top ten. The material sequenced was PBMCs, taken before nivolumab (anti-PD-1) treatment. The receptors shown here come from a person aged 35-79 years with oral cavity squamous cell carcinoma.

V is TRBV6-1 and J is TRBJ2-7; D gene uncertain. The germline V gene has CDR1 MNHNS and CDR2 SASEGT. Trimming cost V 3 bases and J 3 bases, with 6 bases left between them. The CDR3 extends over 12 amino acids. CDR3 sequence reads: CASSEDVYEQYF. In DNA form, the CDR3 reads TGTGCCAGCAGTGAGGACGTCTACGAGCAGTACTTC.

This rearrangement joins TRBV19 to TRBJ1-5; no definite D call. Germline values: CDR1 LNHDA, CDR2 SQIVND (reference sequence). The CDR3 is 15 residues long. The V and J ends lost 11 bases and 1 base respectively, with 18 bases between them. The CDR3 DNA reads TGTGCCTCCAGTTCCGGGCAGGCCAGCAATCAGCCCCAGCATTTT. Protein sequence: CASSSGQASNQPQHF.